This T cell receptor beta chain was identified in a study of response to subunit inactivated influenza vaccine. Regarding the study as a whole: Researchers suggested that each seasonal influenza vaccination recruits few new T cells.

Comments on this clonotype: Its antigen remains unidentified.

The CDR3 runs to 15 residues. Germline loops: CDR1 SQVTM, CDR2 ANQGSEA. V lost 7 bases and J 2 bases, leaving 21 bases between the germline ends. TCRdb processed the RT-PCR reads anew with MiXCR; each CDR3 protein has one entry. The sample records about 700,000 distinct CDR3 sequences, over 11% being singletons. Material: PBMCs from blood, obtained around 15 days before vaccination. The receptor was derived from a man aged 50-60 years who received an inactivated influenza vaccine. The genes are TRBV29-1 and TRBJ2-7; D may correspond to TRBD1 or TRBD2 (6 bases each). CDR3 protein: CSAGAVDASPYEQYF. The CDR3 DNA reads TGCAGCGCGGGGGCAGTGGACGCCTCCCCCTACGAGCAGTACTTC.